These T cell receptor beta chains were read from a single sample in a study of T-cell reconstitution after alpha-beta-depleted transplantation in children. TCRdb re-called the PCR reads through MiXCR, storing one row per CDR3 protein. The data contain 230,000 or so distinct CDR3 sequences, 12% of them seen just once; the ten biggest clones take up approximately 2.4%. The sample in question was PBMCs from the stem cell graft donor, obtained from the stem cell graft. The receptors come from a human donor who donated a stem cell graft to a child with acute lymphoblastic leukemia. Both conserved end residues are part of each CDR3. Fields, in order: J gene, D gene, clone size, V gene, CDR3 DNA, CDR3 protein. A D gene is named only where the DNA matches it firmly. For some rows the clone size is stated as once, few or many, or as a class when expanded; others skip it.

J gene: TRBJ2-5
D gene: NA
clone size: many
V gene: TRBV20-1
CDR3 DNA: TGCAGTGCTGGTGACACGGTCCAAGAGACCCAGTACTTC
CDR3 protein: CSAGDTVQETQYF

J gene: TRBJ2-1
D gene: NA
clone size: many
V gene: TRBV4-2
CDR3 DNA: TGTGCCAGCAGCCAAGAACCTCCGACTATTTTCTCAGACAATGAGCAGTTCTTC
CDR3 protein: CASSQEPPTIFSDNEQFF

J gene: TRBJ2-2
D gene: NA
clone size: many
V gene: TRBV5-1
CDR3 DNA: TGCGCCAGCAGCTTGGCCAGGGGGGTCACCGGGGAGCTGTTTTTT
CDR3 protein: CASSLARGVTGELFF

J gene: TRBJ1-5
D gene: NA
clone size: many
V gene: TRBV10-3
CDR3 DNA: TGTGCCATCAGTGAGAGGGGGTTCGGTCAGCCCCAGCATTTT
CDR3 protein: CAISERGFGQPQHF

J gene: TRBJ2-5
D gene: NA
clone size: many
V gene: TRBV20-1
CDR3 DNA: TGCAGTGCTAGAGATTGGCTAGCAGGGACCCAGTACTTC
CDR3 protein: CSARDWLAGTQYF

J gene: TRBJ1-2
D gene: NA
clone size: many
V gene: TRBV27
CDR3 DNA: TGTGCCAGCAGTTCGGGACCAAGCGGTGGCTACACCTTC
CDR3 protein: CASSSGPSGGYTF

J gene: TRBJ1-1
D gene: NA
clone size: many
V gene: TRBV5-1
CDR3 DNA: TGCGCCAGCAAGGCCGACACTGAAGCTTTCTTT
CDR3 protein: CASKADTEAFF

J gene: TRBJ2-2
D gene: TRBD2
clone size: many
V gene: TRBV20-1
CDR3 DNA: TGCAGTGCTGGGACTAGCGGGGGAAACACCGGGGAGCTGTTTTTT
CDR3 protein: CSAGTSGGNTGELFF

J gene: TRBJ2-7
D gene: NA
clone size: many
V gene: TRBV28
CDR3 DNA: TGTGCCAGCAGCCTAGACAGGCACGTCTCCTACGAGCAGTACTTC
CDR3 protein: CASSLDRHVSYEQYF

J gene: TRBJ2-5
D gene: NA
clone size: many
V gene: TRBV20-1
CDR3 DNA: TGCAGTGCTAGAGGAGACACCCAGTACCAAGAGACCCAGTACTTC
CDR3 protein: CSARGDTQYQETQYF

J gene: TRBJ2-3
D gene: NA
clone size: NA
V gene: TRBV3-1
CDR3 DNA: TGTGCCTGCACCCACCACGTGCCTAGCGCCAGCACAGATACGCAGTATTTT
CDR3 protein: CACTHHVPSASTDTQYF

J gene: TRBJ2-3
D gene: TRBD2
clone size: many
V gene: TRBV5-1
CDR3 DNA: TGCGCCAGCAGCTTGGCTAGCGGAGTGGTCTCAGATACGCAGTATTTT
CDR3 protein: CASSLASGVVSDTQYF

J gene: TRBJ2-1
D gene: TRBD2
clone size: many
V gene: TRBV5-1
CDR3 DNA: TGCGCCAGCAGTAGCGGGAGAACGTTGGACAATGAGCAGTTCTTC
CDR3 protein: CASSSGRTLDNEQFF

J gene: TRBJ2-5
D gene: NA
clone size: many
V gene: TRBV7-2
CDR3 DNA: TGTGCCAGCAGCTCAAACCTCCAAGAGACCCAGTACTTC
CDR3 protein: CASSSNLQETQYF

J gene: TRBJ2-5
D gene: TRBD2
clone size: once
V gene: TRBV5-5
CDR3 DNA: TGTGCCAGCAGCATTAGCGGGGGACAGGAGACCCAGTACTTC
CDR3 protein: CASSISGGQETQYF

J gene: TRBJ2-5
D gene: TRBD2
clone size: few
V gene: TRBV6-1
CDR3 DNA: TGTGCCAGCGGGGGGGGACGGACGGCGGGAGAGGAGACCCAGTACTTC
CDR3 protein: CASGGGRTAGEETQYF

J gene: TRBJ2-7
D gene: TRBD2
clone size: many
V gene: TRBV28
CDR3 DNA: TGTGCCAGCAGTCTTAGCGGGAGGGTCTACGAGCAGTACTTC
CDR3 protein: CASSLSGRVYEQYF

J gene: TRBJ1-5
D gene: NA
clone size: NA
V gene: TRBV30
CDR3 DNA: TGTGCCTGGAGTCGAGGGAACAATCAGCCCCAGCATTTT
CDR3 protein: CAWSRGNNQPQHF

J gene: TRBJ2-7
D gene: NA
clone size: many
V gene: TRBV28
CDR3 DNA: TGTGCCAGCAGTTATGTTTTCTACGAGCAGTACTTC
CDR3 protein: CASSYVFYEQYF

J gene: TRBJ2-2
D gene: TRBD1
clone size: many
V gene: TRBV20-1
CDR3 DNA: TGCAGTGTACCCGGACAGGGGGACACCGGGGAGCTGTTTTTT
CDR3 protein: CSVPGQGDTGELFF

J gene: TRBJ2-3
D gene: NA
clone size: NA
V gene: TRBV10-3
CDR3 DNA: TGTGCCATCATGGCGGGCGAGGGTAGTACAGATACGCAGTATTTT
CDR3 protein: CAIMAGEGSTDTQYF

J gene: TRBJ1-6
D gene: NA
clone size: many
V gene: TRBV11-2
CDR3 DNA: TGTGCCAGCAGCCCTAGGGCGGGAGGGAGCTCCTATAATTCACCCCTCCACTTT
CDR3 protein: CASSPRAGGSSYNSPLHF

J gene: TRBJ1-2
D gene: NA
clone size: many
V gene: TRBV12-3/TRBV12-4
CDR3 DNA: TGTGCCAGCAGTTTAAGGGGCGAGTACTATGGCTACACCTTC
CDR3 protein: CASSLRGEYYGYTF

J gene: TRBJ2-3
D gene: NA
clone size: many
V gene: TRBV5-1
CDR3 DNA: TGCGCCAGCAGTCTCGGTGGAGGGGGCTCCACAGATACGCAGTATTTT
CDR3 protein: CASSLGGGGSTDTQYF

J gene: TRBJ2-5
D gene: NA
clone size: many
V gene: TRBV28
CDR3 DNA: TGTGCCAGCAGTTCTTACGGGGTTCTGGAGACCCAGTACTTC
CDR3 protein: CASSSYGVLETQYF

J gene: TRBJ2-5
D gene: NA
clone size: many
V gene: TRBV14
CDR3 DNA: TGTGCCAGCAGCCAAATGACAGGAGCCCAAGAGACCCAGTACTTC
CDR3 protein: CASSQMTGAQETQYF

J gene: TRBJ2-3
D gene: TRBD2
clone size: NA
V gene: TRBV20-1
CDR3 DNA: TGCAGTACCGGGGCTAGCGGACTCACAGATACGCAGTATTTT
CDR3 protein: CSTGASGLTDTQYF